This paragraph covers one TCR beta chain sequence. No antigen is known for it. The data derive from a study of blood T cells in healthy people across ages. Findings of the study overall: Diversity figures based on one million T cells were deemed too low.

The length of the CDR3 is 18 residues. The V gene's germline CDR1 is SGHDN and CDR2 FVKESK. The germline V and J ends were trimmed by 0 bases and 0 bases, with 12 bases remaining between them. A second PCR, run for roughly 7 to 11 cycles, used a sample-barcoded 5' primer plus a J-beta primer mix. Each single sample gave us at least 2.5 million CDR3-containing paired-end reads. Each CDR3 protein is one row after TCRdb ran MiXCR on the 5' RACE reads. The sample shows 1 million to 1.2 million distinct CDR3 sequences, roughly two fifths of them seen only once. This clonotype was sampled from a man younger than 35 in good health. Sequencing was carried out using blood. The chain combines TRBV14 with TRBJ2-6; D is ambiguous. The CDR3 loop is CASSQDGRWYSGANVLTF. The CDR3 region has the DNA TGTGCCAGCAGCCAAGACGGACGCTGGTACTCTGGGGCCAACGTCCTGACTTTC.